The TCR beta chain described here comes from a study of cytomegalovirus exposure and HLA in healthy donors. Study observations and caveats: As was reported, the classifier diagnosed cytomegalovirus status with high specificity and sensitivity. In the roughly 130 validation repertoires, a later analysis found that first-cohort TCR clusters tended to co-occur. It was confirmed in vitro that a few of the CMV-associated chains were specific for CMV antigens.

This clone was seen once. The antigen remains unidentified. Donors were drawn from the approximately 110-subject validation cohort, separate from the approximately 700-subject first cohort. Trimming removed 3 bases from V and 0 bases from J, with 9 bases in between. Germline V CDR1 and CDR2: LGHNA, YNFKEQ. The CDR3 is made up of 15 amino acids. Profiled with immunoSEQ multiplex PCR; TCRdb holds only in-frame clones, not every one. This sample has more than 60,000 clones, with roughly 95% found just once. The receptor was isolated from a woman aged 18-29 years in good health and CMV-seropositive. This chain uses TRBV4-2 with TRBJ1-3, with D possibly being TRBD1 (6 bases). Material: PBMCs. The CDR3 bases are TGTGCCAGCAGCCACGGACAGACCTCTGGAAACACCATATATTTT. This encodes CASSHGQTSGNTIYF.